This record concerns one T cell receptor (beta chain) sequence. What antigen it recognizes has not been identified. Base qualities are not recorded, but no much larger clone differs from it by a single base. This specimen's time point label, interpreted: baseline before first vaccination. The vaccinee samples were drawn from two UK trials, COV001 and COV002, one of which was a single-blind randomized controlled phase 2/3 trial testing AZD1222 (ChAdOx1 nCoV-19) in healthy adults. For TCRbeta chain sequencing, PBMC samples were collected from trial participants at day 0 and at day 28 after the second dose. This record belongs to a study of T cell responses to AZD1222 COVID-19 vaccine (dated by TCRdb to 2020 to 2022). Some background on the complete study: AZD1222 recipients with second doses at about 4 weeks or about 12 weeks were pooled, because spike-specific TCR depth and breadth did not differ between schedules. Trial participants were enrolled by age into subgroups of 18-55, 56-69 and 70-plus years, and 148, 28 and 57 TCR-sequenced participants, respectively, were included in these subgroups. A total of under 250 trial participants underwent TCR sequencing, of whom roughly 210 had received two doses of AZD1222 and about 26 had received two doses of the MenACWY control vaccine.

What the authors observed across the whole study: Conclusions about previously exposed vaccinees are limited because only 5 or 6 AZD1222 recipients were SARS-CoV-2 seropositive at baseline. Spike-specific TCR breadth and depth rose significantly after two AZD1222 doses compared with day 0 and with MenACWY recipients. Reportedly, almost half of the unique spike-specific TCRs recognized epitopes lying outside the regions that are mutated in the B.1.351 and B.1.1.7 variants. Most participants were white British and females outnumbered males, and the authors suggested that clonal diversity may have been underestimated. Because no day 14 peak-response samples were available, repertoires were characterized only after the peak T cell response. The 56-69-year group was small, and its depth increase did not reach significance, likely because of low power. Vaccine-associated CD4 TCRs spanned the whole spike protein, with dominant responses in regions 160-218 and 743-854.

V is reduced by 0 bases and J by 3 bases, leaving a spacing of 11 bases between them. The cysteine opens and the phenylalanine closes a CDR3 of 15 amino acids. Just CDR3 DNA is preserved here, 45 bases in frame from base 1. From the germline V gene (reference sequence), CDR1 is MNHNY and CDR2 is SVGAGI. The CDR3 regions of human TCRbeta chains were subjected to immunosequencing. As for how the authors treated the data: Repertoire TCRs were matched against a reference library of SARS-CoV-2-specific TCRs generated with the MIRA antigen-specificity platform. Breadth was defined as the fraction of unique TCRs that were SARS-CoV-2-associated. Depth was defined as the fraction of total T cells that were SARS-CoV-2-associated. Using the MIRA data, each spike-specific TCR was assigned both to the spike region to which the TCR was reactive and to a CD4 or CD8 class. Log10-transformed breadth and depth values were compared by one-way ANOVA with Sidak's multiple comparisons tests. TCRdb re-hosts the immuneACCESS table, in-frame sequences only. Its copies lack some clones; in the studies checked, an unresolved V gene accounts for under half of them, and the cause for the rest is not known. For V, J and clone size, that table is used; D and trimming come from the DNA. This sample is represented by some 130,000 clones; about 91% of them were singletons. Clones ranked in the top ten supply around 2.8% of the sample.

The TCR originated in an adult in good health. Specimen: peripheral blood, collected on day 0 of AZD1222 vaccination. The receptor chain draws on TRBV6-6 and TRBJ1-1; 5 matching bases give a weak D call of TRBD1. This receptor has the CDR3 CASSYSKSRDTEAFF. The bases read TGTGCCAGCAGTTACTCGAAATCCAGGGACACTGAAGCTTTCTTT.